This TCR beta chain derives from a study of a mutant IDH1 vaccine in newly diagnosed glioma. Study-wide context: Treated patients, averaging 40.4 years, were 62.5% male and roughly 38% female. Held at week 35, visit V12 was the safety follow-up, and visit V13 followed at week 47. Whole-study results and caveats: The authors found pseudoprogression apparently unrelated to changes in top peripheral T cell clonotypes.

Some clones are missing from TCRdb's copy, which holds only in-frame ones; the method was immunoSEQ multiplex PCR. Of around 53,000 clones in the sample, roughly 84% are singletons; the top ten hold roughly 4.5%. V was cut by 7 bases and J by 4 bases, with 7 bases left in between. The CDR3 extends over 11 amino acids. Per germline, CDR1 LNHDA and CDR2 SQIVND (reference sequence). This clone turned up a few times. Its matching antigen is unknown. The identical CDR3 is also encoded by other nucleotide sequences in the sample. Time point meaning: week 47, end of study. With topical imiquimod, each dose of the vaccine consisted of 300 ug of mutant IDH1 20-mer peptide. Across weeks 1, 3, 5, 7, 11, 15, 19 and 23, patients received a vaccination each time, eight in all.

This TCR was recovered from a woman in her thirties with glioma. Some clones in this sample may be carry-over from other donors' samples. The sample here was PBMCs, taken from a glioma patient whose treatment included an IDH1 peptide vaccine. J is TRBJ1-1 and V is TRBV19, with D perhaps matching TRBD1 (6 bases). CDR3 sequence (DNA): TGTGCCAGTAAGGGGGTCACTGAAGCTTTCTTT. Protein sequence: CASKGVTEAFF. The variable domain in full, completed from reference TRBV19 and TRBJ1-1, reads DGGITQSPKYLFRKEGQNVTLSCEQNLNHDAMYWYRQDPGQGLRLIYYSQIVNDFQKGDIAEGYSVSREKKESFPLTVTSAQKNPTAFYLCASKGVTEAFFGQGTRLTVV.